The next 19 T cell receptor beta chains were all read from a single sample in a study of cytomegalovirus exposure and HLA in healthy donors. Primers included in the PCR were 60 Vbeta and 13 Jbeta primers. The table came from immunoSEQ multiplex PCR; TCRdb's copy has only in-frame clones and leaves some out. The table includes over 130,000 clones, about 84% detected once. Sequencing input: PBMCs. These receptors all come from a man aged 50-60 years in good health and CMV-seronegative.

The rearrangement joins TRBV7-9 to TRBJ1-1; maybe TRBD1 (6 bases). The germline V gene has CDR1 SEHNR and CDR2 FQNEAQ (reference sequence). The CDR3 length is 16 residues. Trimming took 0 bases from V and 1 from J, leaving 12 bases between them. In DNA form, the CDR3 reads TGTGCCAGCAGCTTAGCGCGGGGGCAAGGGAACACTGAAGCTTTCTTT. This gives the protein CASSLARGQGNTEAFF. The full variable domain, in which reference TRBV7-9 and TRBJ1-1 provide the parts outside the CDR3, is DTGVSQNPRHKITKRGQNVTFRCDPISEHNRLYWYRQTLGQGPEFLTYFQNEAQLEKSRLLSDRFSAERPKGSFSTLEIQRTEQGDSAMYLCASSLARGQGNTEAFFGQGTRLTVV.

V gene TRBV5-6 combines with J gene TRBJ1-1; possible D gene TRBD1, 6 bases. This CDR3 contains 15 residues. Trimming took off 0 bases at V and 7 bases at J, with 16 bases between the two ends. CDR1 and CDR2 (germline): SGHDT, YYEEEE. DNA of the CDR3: TGTGCCAGCAGCTTGGATGGGCGCAGGGACATTGAAGCTTTCTTT. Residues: CASSLDGRRDIEAFF.

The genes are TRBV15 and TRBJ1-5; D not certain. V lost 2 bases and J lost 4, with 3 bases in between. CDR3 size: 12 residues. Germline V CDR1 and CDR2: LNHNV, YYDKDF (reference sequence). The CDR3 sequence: CATSRPNQPQHF. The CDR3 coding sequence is TGTGCCACCAGCAGACCAAATCAGCCCCAGCATTTT.

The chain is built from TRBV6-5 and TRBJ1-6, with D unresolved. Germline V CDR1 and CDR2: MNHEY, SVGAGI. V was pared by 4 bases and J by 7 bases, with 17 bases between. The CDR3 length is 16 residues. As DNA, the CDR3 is TGTGCCAGCAGTTTCGTCGCAGCTAGGAAGAATTCACCCCTCCACTTT. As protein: CASSFVAARKNSPLHF.

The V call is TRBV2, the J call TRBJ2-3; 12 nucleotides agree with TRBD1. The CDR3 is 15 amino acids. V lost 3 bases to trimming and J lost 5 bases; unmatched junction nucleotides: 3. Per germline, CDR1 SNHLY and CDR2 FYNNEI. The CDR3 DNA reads TGTGCCAGCAGTGAGGGACAGGGGGCCGGAGATACGCAGTATTTT. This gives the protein CASSEGQGAGDTQYF.

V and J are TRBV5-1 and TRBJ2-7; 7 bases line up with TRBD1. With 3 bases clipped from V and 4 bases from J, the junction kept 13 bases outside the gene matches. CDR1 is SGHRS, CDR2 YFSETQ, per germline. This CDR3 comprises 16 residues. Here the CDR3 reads CASSWVPLQGIYEQYF. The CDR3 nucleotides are TGCGCCAGCAGCTGGGTACCATTACAGGGGATTTACGAGCAGTACTTC.

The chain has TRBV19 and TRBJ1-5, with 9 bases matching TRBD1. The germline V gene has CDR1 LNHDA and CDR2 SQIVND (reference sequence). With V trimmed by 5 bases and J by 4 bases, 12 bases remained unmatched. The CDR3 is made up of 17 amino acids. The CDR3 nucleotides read TGTGCCAGTAGTCTCCACCGGGGACAGGGAGGAAATCAGCCCCAGCATTTT. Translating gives CASSLHRGQGGNQPQHF. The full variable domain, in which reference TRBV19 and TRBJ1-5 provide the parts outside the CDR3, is DGGITQSPKYLFRKEGQNVTLSCEQNLNHDAMYWYRQDPGQGLRLIYYSQIVNDFQKGDIAEGYSVSREKKESFPLTVTSAQKNPTAFYLCASSLHRGQGGNQPQHFGDGTRLSIL.

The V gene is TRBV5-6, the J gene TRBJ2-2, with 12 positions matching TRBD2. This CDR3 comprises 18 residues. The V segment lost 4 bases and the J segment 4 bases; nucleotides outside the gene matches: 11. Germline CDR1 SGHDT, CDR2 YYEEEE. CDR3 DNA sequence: TGTGCCAGCAGCCCCCCCCGACTAGCGGGAGAGGGCACCGGGGAGCTGTTTTTT. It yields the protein CASSPPRLAGEGTGELFF.

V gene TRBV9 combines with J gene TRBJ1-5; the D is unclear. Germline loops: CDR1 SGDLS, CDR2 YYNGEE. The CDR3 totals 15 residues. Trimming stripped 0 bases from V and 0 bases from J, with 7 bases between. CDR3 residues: CASSVDTNSNQPQHF. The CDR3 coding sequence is TGTGCCAGCAGCGTAGACACAAATAGCAATCAGCCCCAGCATTTT. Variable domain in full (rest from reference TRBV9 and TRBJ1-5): DSGVTQTPKHLITATGQRVTLRCSPRSGDLSVYWYQQSLDQGLQFLIQYYNGEERAKGNILERFSAQQFPDLHSELNLSSLELGDSALYFCASSVDTNSNQPQHFGDGTRLSIL.

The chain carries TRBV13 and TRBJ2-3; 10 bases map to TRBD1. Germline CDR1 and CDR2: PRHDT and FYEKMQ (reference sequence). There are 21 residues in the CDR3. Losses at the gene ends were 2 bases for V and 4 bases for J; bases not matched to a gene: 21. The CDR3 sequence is CASSLRVGQGLPGGSPDTQYF. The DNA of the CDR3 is TGTGCCAGCAGCTTACGAGTGGGACAGGGGCTTCCAGGAGGCTCCCCAGATACGCAGTATTTT.

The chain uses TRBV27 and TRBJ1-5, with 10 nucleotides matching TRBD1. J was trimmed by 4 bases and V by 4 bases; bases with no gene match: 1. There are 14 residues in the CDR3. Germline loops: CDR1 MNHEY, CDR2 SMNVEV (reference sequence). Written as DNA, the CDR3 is TGTGCCAGCAGTTCGGGACAGGGGAATCAGCCCCAGCATTTT. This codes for CASSSGQGNQPQHF.

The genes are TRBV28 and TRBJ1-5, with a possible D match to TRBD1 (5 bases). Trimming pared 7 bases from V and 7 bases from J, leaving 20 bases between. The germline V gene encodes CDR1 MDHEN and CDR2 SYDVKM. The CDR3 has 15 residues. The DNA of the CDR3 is TGTGCCAGCACCTCGCCGGGGGGTCTCCGACAGCCCCAGCATTTT. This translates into CASTSPGGLRQPQHF.

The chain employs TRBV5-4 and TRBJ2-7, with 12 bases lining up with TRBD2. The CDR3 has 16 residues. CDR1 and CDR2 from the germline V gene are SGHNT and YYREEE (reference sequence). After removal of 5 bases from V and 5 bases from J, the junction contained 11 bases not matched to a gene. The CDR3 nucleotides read TGTGCCAGCAGTCCCAACCTAGCGGGAGGGGCCCACGAGCAGTACTTC. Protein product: CASSPNLAGGAHEQYF.

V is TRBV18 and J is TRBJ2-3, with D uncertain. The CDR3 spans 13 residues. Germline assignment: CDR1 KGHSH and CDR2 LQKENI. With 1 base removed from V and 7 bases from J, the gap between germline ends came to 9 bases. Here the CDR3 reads CASSPRPEHTQYF. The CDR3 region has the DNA TGTGCCAGCTCACCACGGCCCGAACATACGCAGTATTTT.

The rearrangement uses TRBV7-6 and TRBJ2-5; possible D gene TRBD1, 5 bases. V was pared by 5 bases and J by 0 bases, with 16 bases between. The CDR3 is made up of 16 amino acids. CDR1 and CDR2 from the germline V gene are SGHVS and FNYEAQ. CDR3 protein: CASSLTGSSYQETQYF. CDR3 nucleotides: TGTGCCAGCAGCCTTACAGGATCCTCTTACCAAGAGACCCAGTACTTC.

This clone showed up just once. CDR3: CASRLENTGELFF. The DNA for the CDR3 is TGTGCCAGCAGATTAGAAAACACCGGGGAGCTGTTTTTT. J is TRBJ2-2 and V is TRBV6-5; D call uncertain. Germline assignment: CDR1 MNHEY and CDR2 SVGAGI. The CDR3 extends over 13 amino acids. V was pared by 6 bases and J by 2 bases, with 7 bases between.

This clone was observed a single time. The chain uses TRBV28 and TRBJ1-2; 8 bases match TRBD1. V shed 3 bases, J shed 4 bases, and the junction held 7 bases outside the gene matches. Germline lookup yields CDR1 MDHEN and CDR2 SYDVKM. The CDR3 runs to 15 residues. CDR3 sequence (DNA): TGTGCCAGCAGTTTGTCGGACAGGGCGATCTATGGCTACACCTTC. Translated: CASSLSDRAIYGYTF.

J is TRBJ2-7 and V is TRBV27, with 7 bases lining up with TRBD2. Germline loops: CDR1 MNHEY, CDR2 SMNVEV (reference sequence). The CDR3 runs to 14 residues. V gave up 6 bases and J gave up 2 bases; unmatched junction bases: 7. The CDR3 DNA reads TGTGCCAGCAGCCCCGGGGGGTATCCCTACGAGCAGTACTTC. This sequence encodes CASSPGGYPYEQYF.

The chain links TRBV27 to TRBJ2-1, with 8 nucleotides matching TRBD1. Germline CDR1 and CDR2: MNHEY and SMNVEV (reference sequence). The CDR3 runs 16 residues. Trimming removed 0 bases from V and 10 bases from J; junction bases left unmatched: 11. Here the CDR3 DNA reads TGTGCCAGCAGTTTATCGGCATTACTACAGGGGGAAGAGCAGTTCTTC. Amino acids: CASSLSALLQGEEQFF.